A selection of T cell receptor beta chains follows, all from one sample in a study of spatial heterogeneity in lung cancer. Via MiXCR, TCRdb re-called the 5' RACE reads, giving one row per CDR3 protein. The table has about 48,000 distinct CDR3 sequences, around 5.2% seen once. Sample: PBMCs, taken at surgery. The receptors shown here come from a male donor with early-stage non-small cell lung cancer. The CDR3 runs from the conserved cysteine through the conserved F or W. A D gene is named only where the DNA matches it firmly. The size field is filled for only some rows; it gives once, few, many or a size class.

>TRBV5-1|TRBJ2-5|many|TRBD1
TGCGCCAGCAGCTTGACAGGGGCTGGAGAGACCCAGTACTTC
CASSLTGAGETQYF
>TRBV7-6|TRBJ2-1|few|-
TGTGCCAGCAGCTTAGGTGCGACCCTGATAAACAATGAGCAGTTCTTC
CASSLGATLINNEQFF
>TRBV5-1|TRBJ2-3|many|-
TGCGCCAGCAGCAAAGGAGTTAACGGGTTAGATACGCAGTATTTT
CASSKGVNGLDTQYF
>TRBV12-3/TRBV12-4|TRBJ2-3|few|-
TGTGCCAGCAGTTTAGCAGCGATCACAGATACGCAGTATTTT
CASSLAAITDTQYF
>TRBV7-9|TRBJ1-2|-|-
TGTGCCAGCAGCTTTGGGGAATTCGGCTACACCTTC
CASSFGEFGYTF
>TRBV9|TRBJ2-1|many|-
TGTGCCAGCAGCGTAGCAAGCCGGGGCTCCTACAATGAGCAGTTCTTC
CASSVASRGSYNEQFF
>TRBV13|TRBJ2-7|few|-
TGTGCCAGCAGCTCCGGACAGCTATACGAGCAGTACTTC
CASSSGQLYEQYF
>TRBV7-6|TRBJ2-7|many|-
TGTGCCAGCAGCTTGACCGGGACTGCGGACGAGCAGTACTTC
CASSLTGTADEQYF
>TRBV3-1|TRBJ2-1|many|TRBD1
TGTGCCAGCAGCCAAGATCAAGGGACAGGCTCCTACAATGAGCAGTTCTTC
CASSQDQGTGSYNEQFF
>TRBV30|TRBJ2-7|many|-
TGTGCCTGGAGTGAGGGAGTCGAGCAGTACTTC
CAWSEGVEQYF
>TRBV12-3/TRBV12-4|TRBJ2-1|many|TRBD2
TGTGCCAGCAAAAAAGCGGGAGGGTTCATAGGGGAGCAGTTCTTC
CASKKAGGFIGEQFF
>TRBV9|TRBJ2-3|many|TRBD2
TGTGCCAGCAGCGTAGGACTAGCGGACACAGATACGCAGTATTTT
CASSVGLADTDTQYF
>TRBV5-1|TRBJ2-7|many|TRBD1
TGCGCCAGCAGCTTGGACAGGGGGCAGGGTGAGCAGTACTTC
CASSLDRGQGEQYF
>TRBV4-1|TRBJ2-1|few|TRBD2
TGCGCCAGCAGCCGAGCGGGGATCCCTAATGAGCAGTTCTTC
CASSRAGIPNEQFF
>TRBV6-5|TRBJ1-3|-|-
TGTGCCAGCAGTTACTCGGTCCCCTCAGGCTCTGGAAACACCATATATTTT
CASSYSVPSGSGNTIYF
>TRBV7-6|TRBJ2-3|-|-
TGTGCCAGCAGCTCCTTTATCACAGATACGCAGTATTTT
CASSSFITDTQYF
>TRBV12-3/TRBV12-4|TRBJ2-7|-|TRBD2
TGTGCCAGCAGCTTAGCGGGAGGGCCGGAAGAGCAGTACTTC
CASSLAGGPEEQYF
>TRBV28|TRBJ2-7|few|-
TGTGCCAGCAGCGATTCCGTAGCCTACGAGCAGTACTTC
CASSDSVAYEQYF
>TRBV10-3|TRBJ2-2|many|-
TGTGCCATCAAGGGCGGAGGGGACACCGGGGAGCTGTTTTTT
CAIKGGGDTGELFF
>TRBV28|TRBJ1-6|many|TRBD1
TGTGCCTGCAACCGGGACAGCAATTCACCCCTCCACTTT
CACNRDSNSPLHF
>TRBV7-6|TRBJ2-1|many|-
TGTGCCAGCAGCTCTAAACTAGAGGGAGATGAGCAGTTCTTC
CASSSKLEGDEQFF
>TRBV5-4|TRBJ2-3|many|-
TGTGCCAGCAGCTTGCCGGGGGGCGCTGATACGCAGTATTTT
CASSLPGGADTQYF
>TRBV20-1|TRBJ2-1|-|TRBD2
TGCAGTGCTAGGGCCGGACTAGCGGGAGTAGAATCCTACAATGAGCAGTTCTTC
CSARAGLAGVESYNEQFF
>TRBV28|TRBJ2-1|medium-sized|TRBD2
TGTGCCAGCAGTTTCTCCCATAGCGGGAGCCACCAGAGGGAGCAGTTCTTC
CASSFSHSGSHQREQFF
>TRBV7-9|TRBJ2-1|-|TRBD2
TGTGCCAGCAATTCCCGGCGGGAGGATAATGAGCAGTTCTTC
CASNSRREDNEQFF
>TRBV9|TRBJ2-2|many|TRBD1
TGTGCCAGCAGCCCTCGAGCCGGGACAGGGGGCACCGGGGAGCTGTTTTTT
CASSPRAGTGGTGELFF
>TRBV28|TRBJ1-2|many|TRBD1
TGTGCCAGCAGACCGACAGGGAACTATGGCTACACCTTC
CASRPTGNYGYTF
>TRBV19|TRBJ1-4|many|TRBD1
TGTGCCAGCAAACGCCCAGGGGGGGCAAATGAAAAACTGTTTTTT
CASKRPGGANEKLFF
>TRBV4-1|TRBJ1-6|many|-
TGCGCCAGCAGCCAAGAGCCAGGGATCTCCTATAATTCACCCCTCCACTTT
CASSQEPGISYNSPLHF
>TRBV21-1|TRBJ2-7|-|-
TGTGCCAGCTCCGGCAGGGGGCGCGGAGCTGGAGGCTACGAGCAGTACTTC
CASSGRGRGAGGYEQYF
>TRBV30|TRBJ1-3|many|-
TGTGCCTGGAGTACGAGCTCTGGAAACACCATATATTTT
CAWSTSSGNTIYF
>TRBV12-3/TRBV12-4|TRBJ1-1|many|-
TGTGCCAGCAGCTTACTGACCGTGAACACTGAAGCTTTCTTT
CASSLLTVNTEAFF
>TRBV5-8|TRBJ2-3|many|-
TGTGCCAGCAGCAGGATCGGAAAAACGGATACGCAGTATTTT
CASSRIGKTDTQYF
>TRBV19|TRBJ2-1|-|TRBD2
TGTGCCAGTACCCGGACTAGTTCCTACAATGAGCAGTTCTTC
CASTRTSSYNEQFF
>TRBV5-1|TRBJ2-1|many|-
TGCGCCAGCAGCACCCAGGTAACTAGTGAGCAGTTCTTC
CASSTQVTSEQFF
>TRBV10-3|TRBJ2-7|many|-
TGTGCCATCAGTGAAGTAGTATACGAGCAGTACTTC
CAISEVVYEQYF
>TRBV12-3/TRBV12-4|TRBJ2-7|many|-
TGTGCCAGCAGTCCCGGGACGGGGGCAGAGGAGCAGTACTTC
CASSPGTGAEEQYF
>TRBV12-3/TRBV12-4|TRBJ2-3|many|-
TGTGCCAGCAGTTTTGGCGCTGACACAGATACGCAGTATTTT
CASSFGADTDTQYF
>TRBV20-1|TRBJ2-1|many|-
TGCAGTGCTAGTGCCGTAGTAGGAGCGGTAAATGAGCAGTTCTTC
CSASAVVGAVNEQFF
>TRBV29-1|TRBJ2-5|few|-
TGCAGCGTTGATAACCGACCGGGTCCCGAGACCCAGTACTTC
CSVDNRPGPETQYF
>TRBV20-1|TRBJ2-7|-|-
TGCAGTGCTAGGGGCCCTGCACCACTCTCCTACGAGCAGTACTTC
CSARGPAPLSYEQYF
>TRBV6-1|TRBJ2-7|medium-sized|-
TGTGCCAGCAGTGAGAGCTCCTACGAGCAGTACTTC
CASSESSYEQYF
>TRBV5-5|TRBJ2-3|many|-
TGTGCCAGCAGCCTGGGGGGTACTAGCACAGATACGCAGTATTTT
CASSLGGTSTDTQYF
>TRBV10-2|TRBJ2-3|many|-
TGTGGCGAGGGAAGGACAGATACGCAGTATTTT
CGEGRTDTQYF
>TRBV7-9|TRBJ2-1|many|-
TGTGCCAGCAGTGGGGGAGGTTTATCGACGGCCTACAATGAGCAGTTCTTC
CASSGGGLSTAYNEQFF
>TRBV2|TRBJ2-1|many|TRBD2
TGTGCCAGCAGTGAAAGGGGGACTAGCTCTTACAATGAGCAGTTCTTC
CASSERGTSSYNEQFF
>TRBV7-2|TRBJ1-2|many|-
TGTGCCAGCAGACGCCCCAACTATGGCTACACCTTC
CASRRPNYGYTF